This T cell receptor (beta chain) was documented in a study of OX40 agonist ivuxolimab in advanced cancers. Study at large: Two cutaneous melanoma patients and one hepatocellular carcinoma patient, three in all, had partial responses. Study outcomes and limitations: Individuals who were partial responders at 0.1-3.0 mg/kg had clonal expansion that ranked among the lowest. At doses 0.1 to 3.0 mg/kg, CD4+ and CD8+ clones expanded. Determination of antigen specificity was not performed for the expanded peripheral T cells.

Regarding this clone: Its antigen is as yet unknown.

The CDR3 covers 20 residues. Clones were sequenced by immunoSEQ multiplex PCR, and TCRdb holds only the in-frame ones, with some missing. The sample includes about 68,000 clones, around four fifths seen only once; the top ten take approximately 11%. The sequence was obtained from an adult with an advanced solid tumor such as melanoma, head and neck, liver or kidney cancer. The sequenced sample was CD4+ or CD8+ T cells sorted from blood, obtained in a trial of the OX40 agonist ivuxolimab. V is TRBV21-1 and J is TRBJ2-3; the table's D call, TRBD1, has no DNA check behind it. TRBV21-1 is a pseudogene segment. CDR3 sequence (DNA): TGTGCCAGCAGCAAGGGACAGGGGGCGGGGTGGCCGGGCGAAGCAGATACGCAGTATTTT. Translating gives CASSKGQGAGWPGEADTQYF.